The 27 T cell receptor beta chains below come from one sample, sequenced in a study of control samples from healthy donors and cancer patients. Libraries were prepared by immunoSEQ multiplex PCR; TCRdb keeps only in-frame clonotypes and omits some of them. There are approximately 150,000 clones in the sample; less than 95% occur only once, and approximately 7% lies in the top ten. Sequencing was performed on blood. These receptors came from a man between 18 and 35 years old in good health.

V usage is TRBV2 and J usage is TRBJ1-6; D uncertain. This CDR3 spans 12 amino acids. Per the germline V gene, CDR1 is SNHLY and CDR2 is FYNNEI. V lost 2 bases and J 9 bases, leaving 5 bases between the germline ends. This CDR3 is CASSESLSPLHF. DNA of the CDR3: TGTGCCAGCAGTGAATCTCTTTCACCCCTCCACTTT. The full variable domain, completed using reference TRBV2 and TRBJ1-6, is EPEVTQTPSHQVTQMGQEVILRCVPISNHLYFYWYRQILGQKVEFLVSFYNNEISEKSEIFDDQFSVERPDGSNFTLKIRSTKLEDSAMYFCASSESLSPLHFGNGTRLTVT.

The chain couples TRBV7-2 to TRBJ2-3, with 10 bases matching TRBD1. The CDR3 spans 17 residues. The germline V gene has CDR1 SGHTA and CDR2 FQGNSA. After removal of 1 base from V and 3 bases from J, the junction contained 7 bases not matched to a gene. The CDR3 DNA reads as TGTGCCAGCAGCTTAGTGTCGACAGGGGGCGCAACAGATACGCAGTATTTT. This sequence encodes CASSLVSTGGATDTQYF.

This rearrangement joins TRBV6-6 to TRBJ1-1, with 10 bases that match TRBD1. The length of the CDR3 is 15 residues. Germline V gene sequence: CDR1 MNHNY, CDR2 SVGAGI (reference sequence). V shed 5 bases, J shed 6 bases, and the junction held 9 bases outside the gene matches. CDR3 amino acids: CASSLSGQGSSEAFF. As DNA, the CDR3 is TGTGCCAGCAGTCTCTCGGGACAGGGGTCCTCTGAAGCTTTCTTT.

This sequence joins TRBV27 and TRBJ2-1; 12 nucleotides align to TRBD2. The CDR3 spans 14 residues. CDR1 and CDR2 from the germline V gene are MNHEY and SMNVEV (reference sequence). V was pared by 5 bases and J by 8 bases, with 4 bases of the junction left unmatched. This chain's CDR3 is CASSPRTSGDEQFF. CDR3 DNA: TGTGCCAGCAGTCCCCGGACTAGCGGGGATGAGCAGTTCTTC.

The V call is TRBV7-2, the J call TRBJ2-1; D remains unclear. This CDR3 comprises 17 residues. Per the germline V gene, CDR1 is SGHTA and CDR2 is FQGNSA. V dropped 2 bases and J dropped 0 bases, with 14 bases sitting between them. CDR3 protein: CASSLNPSGTSYNEQFF. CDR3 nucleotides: TGTGCCAGCAGCTTAAACCCGTCAGGCACCTCCTACAATGAGCAGTTCTTC.

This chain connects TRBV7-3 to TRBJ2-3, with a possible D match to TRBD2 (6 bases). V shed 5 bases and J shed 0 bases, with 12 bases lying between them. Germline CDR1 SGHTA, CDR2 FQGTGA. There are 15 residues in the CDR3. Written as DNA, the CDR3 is TGTGCCAGCAGCCCCCAGGCGGGGAGCACAGATACGCAGTATTTT. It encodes CASSPQAGSTDTQYF.

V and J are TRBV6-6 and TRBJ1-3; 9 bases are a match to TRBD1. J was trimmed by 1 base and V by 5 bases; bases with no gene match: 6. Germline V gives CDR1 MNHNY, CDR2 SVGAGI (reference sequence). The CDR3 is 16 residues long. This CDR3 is CASSTTTGGSGNTIYF. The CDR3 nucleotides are TGTGCCAGCAGTACTACGACAGGGGGGTCTGGAAACACCATATATTTT.

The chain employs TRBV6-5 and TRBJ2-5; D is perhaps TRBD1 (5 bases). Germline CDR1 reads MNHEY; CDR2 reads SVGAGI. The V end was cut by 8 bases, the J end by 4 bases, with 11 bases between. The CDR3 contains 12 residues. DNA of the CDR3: TGTGCCAGCGGTCAGGGTGGAGAGACCCAGTACTTC. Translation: CASGQGGETQYF.

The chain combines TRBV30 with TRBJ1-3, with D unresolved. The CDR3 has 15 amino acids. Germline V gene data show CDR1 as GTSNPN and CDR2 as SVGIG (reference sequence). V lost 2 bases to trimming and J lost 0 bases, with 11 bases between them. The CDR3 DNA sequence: TGTGCCTGGAGTCCCGGCAGGCTCTCTGGAAACACCATATATTTT. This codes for CAWSPGRLSGNTIYF.

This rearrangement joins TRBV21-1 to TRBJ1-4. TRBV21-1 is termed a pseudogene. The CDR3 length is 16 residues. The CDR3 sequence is CASSKHRYYIIEKLFF. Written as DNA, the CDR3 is TGTGCCAGCAGCAAACATCGCTACTATATAATAGAAAAACTGTTTTTT.

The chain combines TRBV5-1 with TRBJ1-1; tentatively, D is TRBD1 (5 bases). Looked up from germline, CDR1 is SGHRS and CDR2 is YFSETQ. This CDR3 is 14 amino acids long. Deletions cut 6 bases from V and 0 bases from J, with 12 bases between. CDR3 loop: CASTPGGLNTEAFF. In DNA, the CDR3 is TGCGCCAGCACCCCCGGGGGTTTGAACACTGAAGCTTTCTTT.

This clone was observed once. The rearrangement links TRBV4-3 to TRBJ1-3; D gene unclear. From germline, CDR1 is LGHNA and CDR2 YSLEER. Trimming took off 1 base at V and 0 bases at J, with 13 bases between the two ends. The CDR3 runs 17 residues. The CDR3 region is CASSQGTAANSGNTIYF. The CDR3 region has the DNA TGCGCCAGCAGCCAAGGAACGGCCGCCAACTCTGGAAACACCATATATTTT.

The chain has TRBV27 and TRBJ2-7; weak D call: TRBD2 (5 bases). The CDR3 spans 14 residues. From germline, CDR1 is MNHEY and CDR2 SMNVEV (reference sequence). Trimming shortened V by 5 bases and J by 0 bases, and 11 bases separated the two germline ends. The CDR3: CASSPGLYSYEQYF. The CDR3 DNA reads TGTGCCAGCAGTCCCGGACTGTACTCCTACGAGCAGTACTTC.

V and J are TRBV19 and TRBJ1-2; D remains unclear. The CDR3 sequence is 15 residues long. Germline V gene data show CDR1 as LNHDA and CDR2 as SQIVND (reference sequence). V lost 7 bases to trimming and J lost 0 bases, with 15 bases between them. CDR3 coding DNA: TGTGCCAGTACTCAACAGAGAGGAGCTAACTATGGCTACACCTTC. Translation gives CASTQQRGANYGYTF.

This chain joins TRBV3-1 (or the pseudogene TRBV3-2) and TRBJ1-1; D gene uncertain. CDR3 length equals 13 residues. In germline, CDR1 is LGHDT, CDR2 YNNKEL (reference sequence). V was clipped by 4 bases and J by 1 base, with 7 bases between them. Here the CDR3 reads CASSRAANTEAFF. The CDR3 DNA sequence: TGTGCCAGCAGCCGGGCGGCGAACACTGAAGCTTTCTTT.

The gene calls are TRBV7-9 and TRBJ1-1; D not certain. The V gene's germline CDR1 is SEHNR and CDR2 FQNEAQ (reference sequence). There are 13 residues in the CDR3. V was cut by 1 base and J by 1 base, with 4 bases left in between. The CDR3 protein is CASSLEGNTEAFF. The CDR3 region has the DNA TGTGCCAGCAGCTTAGAGGGGAACACTGAAGCTTTCTTT.

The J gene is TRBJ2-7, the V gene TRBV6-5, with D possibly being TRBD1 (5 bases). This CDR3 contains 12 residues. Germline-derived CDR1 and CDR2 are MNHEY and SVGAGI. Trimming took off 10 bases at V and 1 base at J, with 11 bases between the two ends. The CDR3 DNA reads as TGTGCCACGACAGAGCCATCCTACGAGCAGTACTTC. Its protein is CATTEPSYEQYF.

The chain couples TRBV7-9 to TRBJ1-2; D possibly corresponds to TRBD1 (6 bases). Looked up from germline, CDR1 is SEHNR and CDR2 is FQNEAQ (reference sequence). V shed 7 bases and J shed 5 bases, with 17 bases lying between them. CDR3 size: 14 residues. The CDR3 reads CASTPGTGRYGYTF. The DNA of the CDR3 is TGTGCCAGCACCCCAGGCACAGGGAGGTATGGCTACACCTTC. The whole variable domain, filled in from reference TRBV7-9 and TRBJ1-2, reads DTGVSQNPRHKITKRGQNVTFRCDPISEHNRLYWYRQTLGQGPEFLTYFQNEAQLEKSRLLSDRFSAERPKGSFSTLEIQRTEQGDSAMYLCASTPGTGRYGYTFGSGTRLTVV.

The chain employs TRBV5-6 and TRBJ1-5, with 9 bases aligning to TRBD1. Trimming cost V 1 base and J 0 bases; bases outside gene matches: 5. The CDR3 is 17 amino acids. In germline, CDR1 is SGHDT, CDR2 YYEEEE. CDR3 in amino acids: CASSLRTGALSNQPQHF. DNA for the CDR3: TGTGCCAGCAGCTTGCGGACAGGGGCCCTTAGCAATCAGCCCCAGCATTTT.

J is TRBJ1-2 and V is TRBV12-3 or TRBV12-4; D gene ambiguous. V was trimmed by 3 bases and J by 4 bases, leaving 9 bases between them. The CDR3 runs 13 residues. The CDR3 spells CASSFGKIYGYTF. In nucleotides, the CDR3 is TGTGCCAGCAGTTTCGGGAAAATCTATGGCTACACCTTC.

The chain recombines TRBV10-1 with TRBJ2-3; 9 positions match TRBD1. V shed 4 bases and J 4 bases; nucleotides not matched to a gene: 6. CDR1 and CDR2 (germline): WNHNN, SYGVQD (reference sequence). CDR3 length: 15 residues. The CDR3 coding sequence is TGCGCCAGCAGTGTGGGACAGGGAGGTTCAGATACGCAGTATTTT. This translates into CASSVGQGGSDTQYF.

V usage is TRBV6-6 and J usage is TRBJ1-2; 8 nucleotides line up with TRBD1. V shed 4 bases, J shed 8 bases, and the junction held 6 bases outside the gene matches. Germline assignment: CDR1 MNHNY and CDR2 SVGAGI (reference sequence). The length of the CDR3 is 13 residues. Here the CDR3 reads CASSSTGVQGYTF. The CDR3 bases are TGTGCCAGCAGTTCGACAGGGGTCCAGGGCTACACCTTC.

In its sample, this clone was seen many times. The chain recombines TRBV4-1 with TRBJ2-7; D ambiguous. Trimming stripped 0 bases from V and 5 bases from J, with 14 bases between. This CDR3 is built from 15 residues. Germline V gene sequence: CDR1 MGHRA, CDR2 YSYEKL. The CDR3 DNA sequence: TGCGCCAGCAGCCAAGAACGTAGGCTTCCTGACGAGCAGTACTTC. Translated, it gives CASSQERRLPDEQYF.

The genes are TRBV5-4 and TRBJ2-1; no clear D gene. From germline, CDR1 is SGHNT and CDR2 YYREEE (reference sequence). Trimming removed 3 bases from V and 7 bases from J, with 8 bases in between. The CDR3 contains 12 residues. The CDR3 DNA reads TGTGCCAGCAGCTCGTGGGGTAATGAGCAGTTCTTC. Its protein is CASSSWGNEQFF.

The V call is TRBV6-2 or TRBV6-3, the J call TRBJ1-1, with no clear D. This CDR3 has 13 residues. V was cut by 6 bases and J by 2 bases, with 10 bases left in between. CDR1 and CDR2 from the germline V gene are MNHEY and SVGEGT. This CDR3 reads CASSSDPNTEAFF. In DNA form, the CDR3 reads TGTGCCAGCAGCTCGGACCCCAACACTGAAGCTTTCTTT.

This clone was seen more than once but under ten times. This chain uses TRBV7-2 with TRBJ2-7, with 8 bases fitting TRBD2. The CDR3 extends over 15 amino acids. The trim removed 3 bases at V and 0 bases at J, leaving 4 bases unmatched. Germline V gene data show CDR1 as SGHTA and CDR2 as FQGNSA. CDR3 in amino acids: CASSFPGTSSYEQYF. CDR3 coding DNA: TGTGCCAGCAGCTTTCCGGGGACTAGCTCCTACGAGCAGTACTTC.

The CDR3 DNA is TGTGCCAGCAGCACGACAGGGGGCGCTAACTATGGCTACACCTTC. It is translated as CASSTTGGANYGYTF. The V and J genes are TRBV5-4 and TRBJ1-2; 10 bases agree with TRBD1. CDR3 length equals 15 residues. CDR1 is SGHNT, CDR2 YYREEE, per germline (reference sequence). Trimming cost V 4 bases and J 0 bases; bases outside gene matches: 3.